Listed below are T cell receptor beta chains from one sample, sequenced in a study of cytomegalovirus exposure and HLA in healthy donors. TCRdb's copy holds only in-frame clones and misses some; the assay was immunoSEQ multiplex PCR. The table shows roughly 100,000 clones, with around 60% occurring only once. Material: PBMCs. These TCRs come from a woman aged 45 to 65 in good health and CMV-seronegative. The CDR3 runs from the conserved cysteine through the conserved F or W. A D gene is named only where the DNA matches it firmly. Size is omitted from some rows. Given values are once, few, many or a class for expanded clones.

TRBJ1-3 | . | . | TRBV6-5 | CASTQHRGNTIYF | TGTGCCAGCACTCAACACAGGGGAAACACCATATATTTT
TRBJ2-2 | . | . | TRBV5-1 | CASSLGPRQTLVTGELFF | TGCGCCAGCAGCCTGGGCCCCCGACAGACCCTGGTCACCGGGGAGCTGTTTTTT
TRBJ1-4 | TRBD1 | . | TRBV2 | CASREDRGNVKLFF | TGTGCCAGCAGGGAGGACAGGGGCAATGTAAAACTGTTTTTT
TRBJ2-7 | TRBD2 | few | TRBV7-9 | CASSLDLAGSYEQYF | TGTGCCAGCAGCTTAGATCTAGCGGGATCCTACGAGCAGTACTTC
TRBJ2-4 | . | . | TRBV7-2 | CASSSRDIPKNIQYF | TGTGCCAGCAGCTCCCGGGATATCCCCAAAAACATTCAGTACTTC
TRBJ1-2 | . | once | TRBV9 | CASRAGTLNYGYTF | TGTGCCAGCAGAGCCGGGACACTTAACTATGGCTACACCTTC
TRBJ2-5 | . | . | TRBV25-1 | CASSDLASWYQETQYF | TGTGCCAGCAGTGATTTGGCCTCTTGGTACCAAGAGACCCAGTACTTC
TRBJ2-2 | . | . | TRBV7-2 | CASRTVNTGELFF | TGTGCCAGCAGAACAGTGAACACCGGGGAGCTGTTTTTT
TRBJ2-2 | TRBD2 | few | TRBV19 | CASSIRGGNTGELFF | TGTGCCAGTAGTATACGGGGGGGGAACACCGGGGAGCTGTTTTTT
TRBJ2-1 | TRBD1 | . | TRBV10-3 | CAITDPGQGYNEQFF | TGTGCCATCACAGACCCGGGACAGGGGTACAATGAGCAGTTCTTC
TRBJ1-5 | . | . | TRBV4-2 | CASSQVAGYSNQPQHF | TGTGCCAGCAGCCAAGTCGCGGGTTATAGCAATCAGCCCCAGCATTTT
TRBJ2-1 | . | few | TRBV29-1 | CSVDIFGNSNEQFF | TGCAGCGTTGACATCTTCGGTAACTCCAATGAGCAGTTCTTC
TRBJ2-1 | TRBD2 | . | TRBV29-1 | CSVEEGWRELNEQFF | TGCAGCGTTGAAGAGGGCTGGCGGGAGCTGAACGAGCAGTTCTTC
TRBJ2-1 | TRBD1 | few | TRBV7-9 | CASSPGTGRVNEQFF | TGTGCCAGCAGCCCCGGGACAGGGCGGGTGAATGAGCAGTTCTTC
TRBJ1-1 | TRBD1 | . | TRBV7-8 | CASSLGTGNTEAFF | TGTGCCAGCAGCTTAGGGACAGGGAACACTGAAGCTTTCTTT
TRBJ1-5 | TRBD1 | . | TRBV2 | CASRKTGAHNQPQHF | TGTGCCAGCAGAAAGACAGGGGCGCACAATCAGCCCCAGCATTTT
TRBJ2-5 | TRBD2 | once | TRBV7-2 | CASSLVAGPQETQYF | TGTGCCAGCAGCTTGGTAGCGGGGCCCCAAGAGACCCAGTACTTC
TRBJ1-2 | . | . | TRBV19 | CASSRPSTGLNYGYTF | TGTGCCAGTTCACGTCCTTCGACAGGCTTGAACTATGGCTACACCTTC
TRBJ1-2 | TRBD1 | . | TRBV27 | CASSMNTGGEGYTF | TGTGCCAGCAGTATGAATACAGGGGGCGAGGGCTACACCTTC
TRBJ2-5 | . | . | TRBV9 | CASSVDQRQETQYF | TGTGCCAGCAGCGTAGATCAGCGGCAAGAGACCCAGTACTTC
TRBJ2-2 | . | . | TRBV19 | CASLSNRGALDNTGELFF | TGTGCCAGTCTTTCCAACCGGGGGGCCCTCGATAACACCGGGGAGCTGTTTTTT
TRBJ2-5 | . | few | TRBV7-9 | CASSYRVKTQYF | TGTGCCAGCAGTTACAGGGTAAAGACCCAGTACTTC
TRBJ2-1 | TRBD2 | . | TRBV11-2 | CASSGGTSQNEQFF | TGTGCCAGCAGCGGGGGGACTAGTCAGAATGAGCAGTTCTTC
TRBJ1-1 | . | . | TRBV5-1 | CASSLVQGTGVTEAFF | TGCGCCAGCAGCTTGGTGCAGGGTACGGGAGTCACTGAAGCTTTCTTT
TRBJ1-3 | . | . | TRBV5-4 | CASSYTGLVAGNTIYF | TGTGCCAGCAGCTATACAGGGTTGGTAGCTGGAAACACCATATATTTT
TRBJ2-7 | TRBD1 | . | TRBV4-3 | CASSQATGPWAEQYF | TGCGCCAGCAGCCAAGCGACAGGGCCTTGGGCCGAGCAGTACTTC
TRBJ1-1 | . | few | TRBV10-3 | CAISESHTEAFF | TGTGCCATCAGTGAATCTCACACTGAAGCTTTCTTT
TRBJ1-5 | TRBD1 | . | TRBV6-5 | CASSRGQGSNQPQHF | TGTGCCAGCAGCCGGGGACAGGGGAGCAATCAGCCCCAGCATTTT
TRBJ2-3 | . | many | TRBV4-1 | CASSSTHISTDTQYF | TGCGCCAGCAGCTCAACACATATTAGCACAGATACGCAGTATTTT
TRBJ2-5 | . | . | TRBV2 | CASLGDGETQYF | TGTGCCAGCCTGGGAGATGGAGAGACCCAGTACTTC
TRBJ2-1 | TRBD1 | . | TRBV5-4 | CASSLPRTGLDEQFF | TGTGCCAGCAGCTTGCCCCGGACAGGGTTGGATGAGCAGTTCTTC
TRBJ2-1 | TRBD2 | . | TRBV19 | CASSIDRTSGRDNEQFF | TGTGCCAGTAGTATAGATCGGACTAGCGGGAGGGATAATGAGCAGTTCTTC
TRBJ2-1 | TRBD1 | . | TRBV27 | CASTPLKGRDRGWNEQFF | TGTGCCAGCACCCCACTTAAGGGAAGGGACAGGGGTTGGAATGAGCAGTTCTTC
TRBJ1-3 | . | . | TRBV6-1 | CASKLGPGNTIYF | TGTGCCAGCAAACTAGGGCCTGGAAATACCATATATTTT
TRBJ2-2 | . | . | TRBV4-1 | CASSQFWGQASGELFF | TGCGCCAGCAGCCAATTTTGGGGCCAGGCGTCCGGGGAGCTGTTTTTT
TRBJ2-7 | . | . | TRBV15 | CATSRDLTLSGSSYEQYF | TGTGCCACCAGCAGAGATCTCACCTTGTCGGGATCTTCCTACGAGCAGTACTTC
TRBJ1-2 | TRBD1 | . | TRBV5-1 | CASSPDRGGGYTF | TGCGCCAGCAGCCCCGACAGGGGTGGGGGCTACACCTTC
TRBJ1-4 | TRBD1 | . | TRBV12-5 | CASGLALTGGSNEKLFF | TGTGCTAGTGGTTTGGCCTTGACAGGGGGCTCAAATGAAAAACTGTTTTTT
TRBJ2-2 | . | few | TRBV19 | CASSIPVNTGELFF | TGTGCCAGTAGTATTCCCGTTAATACCGGGGAGCTGTTTTTT
TRBJ1-1 | . | . | TRBV4-1 | CASSQDLRVPNTEAFF | TGCGCCAGCAGCCAAGACCTCAGGGTCCCGAACACTGAAGCTTTCTTT